This passage covers 12 T cell receptor beta chains from one sample sequenced in a study of blood T cells in healthy people across ages. Through a sample-barcoded 5' primer and a J-beta primer mix, a second PCR was run for roughly 7 to 11 cycles. TCRdb analysed the 5' RACE reads with MiXCR anew, one entry per CDR3 protein. This sample yields about 640,000 distinct CDR3 sequences, of which 45% to 65% are seen a single time; more than 35% belongs to the top ten. Material: blood. These receptors were obtained from a man aged 60 to 75 in good health.

The V and J genes are TRBV5-1 and TRBJ2-1; TRBD2 matches 11 bases. This CDR3 has 15 residues. Trimming took 4 bases from V and 9 from J; bases not matched to a gene: 9. Per the germline V gene, CDR1 is SGHRS and CDR2 is YFSETQ. The CDR3 DNA reads TGCGCCAGCAGCGGTAGCGGGGGGGCTCTCAGTGAGCAGTTCTTC. Translation gives CASSGSGGALSEQFF. Complete variable domain (other parts from reference TRBV5-1 and TRBJ2-1): KAGVTQTPRYLIKTRGQQVTLSCSPISGHRSVSWYQQTPGQGLQFLFEYFSETQRNKGNFPGRFSGRQFSNSRSEMNVSTLELGDSALYLCASSGSGGALSEQFFGPGTRLTVL.

This chain joins TRBV21-1 and TRBJ2-7; the D call in the table, TRBD1, was not verified against the DNA. TRBV21-1 is labeled a pseudogene. This CDR3 is built from 16 residues. The CDR3 loop is CASSNSRDRLNYEQYF. The CDR3 bases are TGTGCCAGCAGCAACTCCCGGGACAGATTAAACTACGAGCAGTACTTC.

Of note for this clonotype: Sequence at one end of the junction differs from germline and may be a read error. The V call is TRBV27, the J call TRBJ2-5; D possibly corresponds to TRBD1 (6 bases). CDR3 size: 13 residues. Germline loops: CDR1 MNHEY, CDR2 SMNVEV (reference sequence). The CDR3 DNA is TGTGCCAGCAGTGAGGACAGAAGAGAGGCCCAGTACTTC. This sequence encodes CASSEDRREAQYF.

The chain recombines TRBV3-1 with TRBJ2-7; no reliable D call. The J call may be wrong; the DNA end is better matched by TRBJ2-5. The length of the CDR3 is 13 residues. CDR1 LGHDT and CDR2 YNNKEL come from the germline V gene (reference sequence). This CDR3 reads CASSQVARETQYF. The CDR3 nucleotides read TGTGCCAGCAGCCAAGTCGCGCGGGAGACCCAGTACTTC.

This clonotype was observed a few times. The rearrangement uses TRBV3-1 and TRBJ2-5; 7 bases are shared with TRBD1. The CDR3 loop spans 18 amino acids. CDR1 and CDR2 (germline): LGHDT, YNNKEL (reference sequence). Trimming removed 3 bases from V and 0 bases from J; junction bases left unmatched: 13. The CDR3 sequence: CASSHPQPGQMYQETQYF. CDR3 nucleotide sequence: TGTGCCAGCAGCCATCCCCAACCGGGACAGATGTACCAAGAGACCCAGTACTTC.

The V and J genes are TRBV30 and TRBJ1-6; D not certain. V lost 3 bases to trimming and J lost 4 bases, with 7 bases between them. This CDR3 spans 13 amino acids. The germline V gene encodes CDR1 GTSNPN and CDR2 SVGIG (reference sequence). CDR3 nucleotides: TGTGCCTGGAGCCCGGGTTATAATTCACCCCTCCACTTT. It yields the protein CAWSPGYNSPLHF.

The J gene is TRBJ2-1, the V gene TRBV27, with 9 positions matching TRBD2. In germline, CDR1 is MNHEY, CDR2 SMNVEV (reference sequence). The CDR3 runs to 17 residues. J was trimmed by 9 bases and V by 7 bases; bases with no gene match: 19. The CDR3 DNA reads as TGTGCCAGCATACACTCATTCGGGACTAGCCCCTCCTTTGAGCAGTTCTTC. It translates to CASIHSFGTSPSFEQFF.

This clonotype was counted a single time. V and J are TRBV28 and TRBJ1-4; D may be TRBD1 (5 bases). Trimming took off 7 bases at V and 8 bases at J, with 29 bases between the two ends. Looked up from germline, CDR1 is MDHEN and CDR2 is SYDVKM. The CDR3 is made up of 18 amino acids. For the CDR3, the DNA is TGTGCCAGCACCATGGGGGGGGATAGGGGACCTTTGAACGAAAAACTGTTTTTT. Residues: CASTMGGDRGPLNEKLFF.

This clonotype turned up a few times. The J gene is TRBJ1-1, the V gene TRBV7-2; D remains unclear. Germline CDR1 SGHTA, CDR2 FQGNSA. V lost 4 bases, J lost 0 bases, and 9 bases lay in between. The CDR3 has 14 amino acids. CDR3 sequence: CASSYKGVNTEAFF. In DNA form, the CDR3 reads TGTGCCAGCAGCTATAAGGGAGTGAACACTGAAGCTTTCTTT. Full variable domain (outside the CDR3, taken from reference TRBV7-2 and TRBJ1-1): GAGVSQSPSNKVTEKGKDVELRCDPISGHTALYWYRQSLGQGLEFLIYFQGNSAPDKSGLPSDRFSAERTGGSVSTLTIQRTQQEDSAVYLCASSYKGVNTEAFFGQGTRLTVV.

This sequence joins TRBV6-1 and TRBJ2-1; TRBD2 is a possible D gene (6 bases). The CDR3 sequence is 15 residues long. In germline, CDR1 is MNHNS, CDR2 SASEGT. V lost 0 bases and J lost 2, with 8 bases in between. The chain's CDR3 is CASSEASGAYNEQFF. DNA for the CDR3: TGTGCCAGCAGTGAAGCATCGGGGGCCTACAATGAGCAGTTCTTC.

This rearrangement joins TRBV10-3 to TRBJ2-1; the match to TRBD2 covers 13 bases. The trim removed 5 bases at V and 6 bases at J, leaving 16 bases unmatched. The CDR3 is 19 amino acids. Looked up from germline, CDR1 is ENHRY and CDR2 is SYGVKD. This CDR3 reads CAISPQTSGGLRTSNEQFF. The CDR3 nucleotides are TGTGCCATCAGTCCCCAGACTAGCGGGGGGCTCCGGACCTCCAATGAGCAGTTCTTC.

This chain uses TRBV20-1 with TRBJ2-5, with 10 positions matching TRBD2. Germline lookup yields CDR1 DFQATT and CDR2 SNEGSKA (reference sequence). Trimming removed 4 bases from V and 11 bases from J; junction bases left unmatched: 16. The CDR3 length is 15 residues. In nucleotides, the CDR3 is TGCAGTGCTATGGGGACTAGCGCTCGAAGGAGTGAGCAGTACTTC. It translates to CSAMGTSARRSEQYF.